These T cell receptor beta chains were read from a single sample in a study of patients and donors after allogeneic stem cell transplantation. TCRdb used MiXCR to reprocess the RT-PCR reads, holding one entry per CDR3 protein. The sample holds around 170,000 distinct CDR3 sequences, about 24% seen once. The sequenced sample consisted of blood, either unsorted or a sorted T cell fraction (not recorded which). These receptors were obtained from a human donor who was either an allogeneic HSCT recipient or a stem cell or donor lymphocyte infusion donor (not recorded which). It is not recorded whose cells these are; they may come from a transplant donor. Both conserved end residues are part of each CDR3. The order of the fields is CDR3 length, V gene, CDR3 protein.

len: 18; v_gene: TRBV5-1; CDR3aa: CASSPGTVFPRPNQPQHF
len: 15; v_gene: TRBV5-1; CDR3aa: CASSPETSVYNEQFF
len: 16; v_gene: TRBV24-1; CDR3aa: CATSDMGLAGGGEQFF
len: 15; v_gene: TRBV12-3/TRBV12-4; CDR3aa: CASSPRGGGTTEAFF
len: 15; v_gene: TRBV11-2; CDR3aa: CASSPWRETYNEQFF
len: 16; v_gene: TRBV20-1; CDR3aa: CSAFPQGGARNYGYTF
len: 16; v_gene: TRBV18; CDR3aa: CASSPQTGPYNSPLHF
len: 14; v_gene: TRBV25-1; CDR3aa: CASSDYGRTQPQHF
len: 17; v_gene: TRBV3-1; CDR3aa: CASSQDLWYWNTGELFF
len: 13; v_gene: TRBV6-1; CDR3aa: CASSEGPSRTQYF
len: 16; v_gene: TRBV4-2; CDR3aa: CASSHSGQEWEETQYF
len: 14; v_gene: TRBV24-1; CDR3aa: CATSSTSGQETQYF
len: 13; v_gene: TRBV5-1; CDR3aa: CASSFPGDYEQYF